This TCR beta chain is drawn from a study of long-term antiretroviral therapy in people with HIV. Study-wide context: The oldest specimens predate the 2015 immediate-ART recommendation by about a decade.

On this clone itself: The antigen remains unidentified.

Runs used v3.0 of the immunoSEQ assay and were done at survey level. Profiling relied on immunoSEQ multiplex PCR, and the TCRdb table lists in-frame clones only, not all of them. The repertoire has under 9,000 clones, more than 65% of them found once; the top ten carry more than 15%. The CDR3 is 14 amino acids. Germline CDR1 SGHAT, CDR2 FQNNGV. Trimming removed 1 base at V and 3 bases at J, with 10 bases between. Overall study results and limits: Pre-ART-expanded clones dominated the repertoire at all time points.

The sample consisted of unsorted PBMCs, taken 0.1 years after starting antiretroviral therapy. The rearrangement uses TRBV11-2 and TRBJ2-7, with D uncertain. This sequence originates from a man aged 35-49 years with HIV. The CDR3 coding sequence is TGTGCCAGCAGCTTAGGTCCCCGGAACTACGAGCAGTACTTC. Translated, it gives CASSLGPRNYEQYF.